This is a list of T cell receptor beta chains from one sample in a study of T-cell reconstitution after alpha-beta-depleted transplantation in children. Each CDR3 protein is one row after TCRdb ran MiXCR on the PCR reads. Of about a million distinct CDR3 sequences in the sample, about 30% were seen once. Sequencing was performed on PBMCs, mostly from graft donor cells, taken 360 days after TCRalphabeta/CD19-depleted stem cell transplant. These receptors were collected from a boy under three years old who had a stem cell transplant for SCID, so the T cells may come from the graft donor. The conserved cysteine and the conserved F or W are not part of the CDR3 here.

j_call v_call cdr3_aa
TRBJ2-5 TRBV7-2 ASSLPGGAETQY
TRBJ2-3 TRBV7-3 ASSSADWPDTDTQY
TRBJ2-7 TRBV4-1 ASSQEMRLAREWYEQY
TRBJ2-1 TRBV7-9 ASSLGLAGYYNEQF
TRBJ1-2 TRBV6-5 ASSYSGTPRYGYT
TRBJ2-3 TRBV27 ASSRQAGSSTDTQY
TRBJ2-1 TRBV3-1 ASSSGGAREGEQF
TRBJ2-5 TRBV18 ASSRQATHQETQY
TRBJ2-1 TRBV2 ASSEHGKGSNEQF
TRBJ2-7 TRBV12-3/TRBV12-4 ASRFSTHEQY
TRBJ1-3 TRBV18 ASSPAPSGNTIY
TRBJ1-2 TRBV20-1 SARKGRAGGYT
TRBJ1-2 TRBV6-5 ASSYSGRGGGGYT
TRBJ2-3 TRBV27 ASSLTPSGGLSTDTQY
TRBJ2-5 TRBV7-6 ASSLVLAGGRQETQY
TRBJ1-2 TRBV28 ASREAGTGNYGYT